A selection of T cell receptor beta chains follows, all from one sample in a study of control samples from healthy donors and cancer patients. Generated by immunoSEQ multiplex PCR, the TCRdb table keeps only in-frame clones and is missing some. Of over 100,000 clones listed, 80% to 95% are singletons. What was sequenced was blood. The receptors here all came from a man in his forties in good health. Both conserved end residues are part of each CDR3. D genes are given only for firm matches. A clone size is listed for some rows: how often the clone was seen (once, few, many), or a class if it is expanded.

CDR3aa: CASSVAFGAGTGELFF
CDR3nt: TGTGCCAGCAGCGTAGCCTTTGGGGCCGGCACCGGGGAGCTGTTTTTT
d_gene: -
abundance: few
v_gene: TRBV9
j_gene: TRBJ2-2

CDR3aa: CSVQGGWNEQFF
CDR3nt: TGCAGCGTTCAGGGGGGCTGGAATGAGCAGTTCTTC
d_gene: -
abundance: -
v_gene: TRBV29-1
j_gene: TRBJ2-1

CDR3aa: CASSDDWDTLSVAFF
CDR3nt: TGTGCCAGCAGTGACGATTGGGACACCTTGTCGGTAGCTTTCTTT
d_gene: -
abundance: -
v_gene: TRBV6-6
j_gene: TRBJ1-1

CDR3aa: CASRLGQGDTEAFF
CDR3nt: TGCGCCAGCCGCTTGGGACAGGGTGACACTGAAGCTTTCTTT
d_gene: TRBD1
abundance: -
v_gene: TRBV5-1
j_gene: TRBJ1-1

CDR3aa: CASSLEGHGNYGYTF
CDR3nt: TGTGCCAGCAGCTTAGAGGGACACGGAAACTATGGCTACACCTTC
d_gene: -
abundance: -
v_gene: TRBV7-6
j_gene: TRBJ1-2

CDR3aa: CAISDGDLGSSTDTQYF
CDR3nt: TGTGCCATCAGTGATGGGGATTTAGGGTCTAGCACAGATACGCAGTATTTT
d_gene: -
abundance: -
v_gene: TRBV10-3
j_gene: TRBJ2-3

CDR3aa: CASSTPGALETQYF
CDR3nt: TGTGCCAGTAGTACCCCCGGGGCTTTGGAGACCCAGTACTTC
d_gene: -
abundance: -
v_gene: TRBV19
j_gene: TRBJ2-5

CDR3aa: CSASKGTGRRDIQYF
CDR3nt: TGCAGTGCTAGTAAGGGAACGGGGCGGAGGGACATTCAGTACTTC
d_gene: -
abundance: -
v_gene: TRBV20-1
j_gene: TRBJ2-4

CDR3aa: CAISESPSGEREQYF
CDR3nt: TGTGCCATCAGTGAGTCACCCAGCGGGGAGCGCGAGCAGTACTTC
d_gene: TRBD2
abundance: -
v_gene: TRBV10-3
j_gene: TRBJ2-7

CDR3aa: CASSLVASQLAFF
CDR3nt: TGTGCCAGCAGTTTAGTGGCCAGCCAGCTGGCTTTCTTT
d_gene: -
abundance: -
v_gene: TRBV12-3/TRBV12-4
j_gene: TRBJ1-1

CDR3aa: CASSLDTGVAMNTEAFF
CDR3nt: TGTGCCAGCAGCCTAGATACAGGGGTGGCCATGAACACTGAAGCTTTCTTT
d_gene: TRBD1
abundance: -
v_gene: TRBV7-2
j_gene: TRBJ1-1

CDR3aa: CASSAADTQYF
CDR3nt: TGTGCCAGCAGCGCCGCCGATACGCAGTATTTT
d_gene: -
abundance: -
v_gene: TRBV7-9
j_gene: TRBJ2-3

CDR3aa: CASSGYRGTYEQYF
CDR3nt: TGTGCCAGCAGTGGCTACAGGGGGACCTACGAGCAGTACTTC
d_gene: TRBD1
abundance: -
v_gene: TRBV6-2/TRBV6-3
j_gene: TRBJ2-7

CDR3aa: CASSLWGGEQYF
CDR3nt: TGTGCCAGCAGCTTGTGGGGGGGCGAGCAGTACTTC
d_gene: TRBD2
abundance: -
v_gene: TRBV7-8
j_gene: TRBJ2-7

CDR3aa: CATSDSAATIGSDTQYF
CDR3nt: TGTGCCACCAGTGATTCGGCGGCGACTATTGGTTCAGATACGCAGTATTTT
d_gene: -
abundance: -
v_gene: TRBV24-1
j_gene: TRBJ2-3

CDR3aa: CASNSRQDSGNTIYF
CDR3nt: TGTGCCAGCAATAGTCGACAAGACTCTGGAAACACCATATATTTT
d_gene: -
abundance: -
v_gene: TRBV2
j_gene: TRBJ1-3

CDR3aa: CASSRSTLSTDTQYF
CDR3nt: TGTGCCAGCAGTCGGAGTACCCTAAGCACAGATACGCAGTATTTT
d_gene: -
abundance: -
v_gene: TRBV14
j_gene: TRBJ2-3

CDR3aa: CAWMAAPLDEQYF
CDR3nt: TGTGCCTGGATGGCAGCCCCGCTTGACGAGCAGTACTTC
d_gene: -
abundance: -
v_gene: TRBV30
j_gene: TRBJ2-7

CDR3aa: CASSLGQGGYTF
CDR3nt: TGTGCCAGCAGCTTAGGACAGGGTGGCTACACCTTC
d_gene: TRBD1
abundance: few
v_gene: TRBV7-9
j_gene: TRBJ1-2